The rows below give T cell receptor beta chains drawn from one sample of a study of long-term antiretroviral therapy in people with HIV. Method: immunoSEQ multiplex PCR; TCRdb's copy keeps in-frame clones and lacks some. Of 33,000 or so clones detected, 95% to 98% appear once; the ten largest clones hold around 1.8%. Material: unsorted PBMCs, obtained 7.6 years after starting antiretroviral therapy. Receptor source: a man aged 30 to 39 with HIV. CDR3s include the opening cysteine and the closing phenylalanine or tryptophan. The order of the fields is J gene, clone size, V gene, D gene, CDR3 DNA, CDR3 protein. A D gene is named only where the DNA matches it firmly. Clone size, where shown, is once, few, many, or a class for clones that have expanded.

>TRBJ2-3|-|TRBV2|-
TGTGCCAGCACCCCCTATAGCACAGATACGCAGTATTTT
CASTPYSTDTQYF
>TRBJ1-4|-|TRBV4-2|-
TGTGCCAGCAGCGCCACCGAACAGGGCCTTAATGAAAAACTGTTTTTT
CASSATEQGLNEKLFF
>TRBJ2-7|-|TRBV10-3|-
TGTGCCATCAGTGGGATAGGGCCCTACGAGCAGTACTTC
CAISGIGPYEQYF
>TRBJ1-3|-|TRBV19|-
TGTGCCAGTACCACGGCGCGGGGCGCTGGAAACACCATATATTTT
CASTTARGAGNTIYF
>TRBJ1-2|-|TRBV7-2|-
TGTGCCAGCAGCTCGGCTGCTAACTATGGCTACACCTTC
CASSSAANYGYTF
>TRBJ2-7|-|TRBV12-5|TRBD1
TGTGCTAGTGGTTTGGTACTGAGACAGGGGACTCCCTACGAGCAGTACTTC
CASGLVLRQGTPYEQYF
>TRBJ2-3|-|TRBV6-5|-
TGTGCCAGCAGTTACTCGGCGGGAAACACAGATACGCAGTATTTT
CASSYSAGNTDTQYF
>TRBJ1-1|-|TRBV4-3|-
TGCGCCAGCAGCCAAGGTAAAGGGACTGAAGCTTTCTTT
CASSQGKGTEAFF
>TRBJ1-2|-|TRBV7-9|TRBD1
TGTGCCAGCACCACAGGGGTCTATGGCTACACCTTC
CASTTGVYGYTF
>TRBJ1-3|-|TRBV2|TRBD1
TGTGCCAGCAGTGACCACCGTGGACAGGGAGACACCATATATTTT
CASSDHRGQGDTIYF
>TRBJ1-2|-|TRBV7-9|-
TGTGCCAGCAGCTTAAGAGGACAGAAAACTTCTAACTATGGCTACACCTTC
CASSLRGQKTSNYGYTF
>TRBJ1-2|-|TRBV30|-
TGTGCCTGGGAGGGTAGGGGGGGCAGTACCTATGGCTACACCTTC
CAWEGRGGSTYGYTF
>TRBJ2-7|-|TRBV7-2|-
TGTGCCAGCAGCTTAGCGCTGGGGGACTCCTACGAGCAGTACTTC
CASSLALGDSYEQYF
>TRBJ2-5|-|TRBV30|-
TGTGCCTGGAGTTCAGGGAACCAAGAGACCCAGTACTTC
CAWSSGNQETQYF
>TRBJ2-5|-|TRBV6-5|-
TGTGCCAGCAGTTACAGGGAGGCACAAGAGACCCAGTACTTC
CASSYREAQETQYF
>TRBJ2-5|-|TRBV19|-
TGTGCCAGTAGTATGGGTTTACAGAGATCCAAAGAGACCCAGTACTTC
CASSMGLQRSKETQYF
>TRBJ1-1|-|TRBV5-6|-
TGTGCCAGCAGCCAGGACCCCGGCGAAGCTTTCTTT
CASSQDPGEAFF
>TRBJ2-6|-|TRBV19|-
TGTGCCAGTAGTGGGATCGCTGGGGCCAACGTCCTGACTTTC
CASSGIAGANVLTF
>TRBJ1-2|-|TRBV7-9|-
TGTGCCAGCAGCTTTGGGGATAATGGCTACACCTTC
CASSFGDNGYTF
>TRBJ1-1|-|TRBV11-2|-
TGTGCCAGCAGCTTAGATGGATGGACTGAAGCTTTCTTT
CASSLDGWTEAFF
>TRBJ2-2|-|TRBV4-2|-
TGTGCCAGCAGCCAAGATCCGGGCGCCGGGGAGCTGTTTTTT
CASSQDPGAGELFF
>TRBJ2-1|-|TRBV25-1|-
TGTGCCAGCTACGAGTTGAATGAGCAGTTCTTC
CASYELNEQFF
>TRBJ2-2|-|TRBV9|-
TGTGCCAGCAGCGTAGGGGGGGCGAACACCGGGGAGCTGTTTTTT
CASSVGGANTGELFF
>TRBJ1-2|-|TRBV6-5|-
TGTGCCAGCAGCCCTTTGCTGGATAAGAGCTATGGCTACACCTTC
CASSPLLDKSYGYTF
>TRBJ2-3|once|TRBV5-6|-
TGTGCCAGCAGCTTGCTCTCGGGGGACACAGATACGCAGTATTTT
CASSLLSGDTDTQYF
>TRBJ2-7|-|TRBV7-9|-
TGTGCCAGCAGCTCCCCGGACGGGACCTCCTACGAGCAGTACTTC
CASSSPDGTSYEQYF
>TRBJ2-6|-|TRBV6-5|-
TGTGCCAGCAGCAGTGACCACTCTGGGGCCAACGTCCTGACTTTC
CASSSDHSGANVLTF
>TRBJ1-1|-|TRBV4-1|TRBD1
TGCGCCAGCAGCCAAGGACAGGGGGGTTCTGGAGCTTTCTTT
CASSQGQGGSGAFF